This is a list of T cell receptor beta chains from one sample in a study of T cells in Graves' hyperthyroidism and ophthalmopathy. TCRdb passed the multiplex PCR reads through MiXCR, listing each CDR3 protein once. In the table there are 75,000 to 100,000 distinct CDR3 sequences, roughly 56% of which are singletons. Sample: blood. The receptors originated from a woman aged 40 to 50 with Graves' hyperthyroidism. CDR3s include the opening cysteine and the closing phenylalanine or tryptophan. A D gene is named only where the DNA matches it firmly. Clone size appears in some rows only: once, few, many, or a class for an expanded clone.

v_call	d_call	j_call	clone_size	cdr3_nt	cdr3_aa
TRBV4-2	.	TRBJ2-7	many	TGTGCCAGCAGCCGGGACTTAGCCTACGAGCAGTACTTC	CASSRDLAYEQYF
TRBV2	.	TRBJ2-6	.	TGTGCCAGCAGTGACGGGGGATCCGGGGCCAACGTCCTGACTTTC	CASSDGGSGANVLTF
TRBV7-9	TRBD1	TRBJ1-4	few	TGTGCCAGCAGCCTTGGGACAGGGGGAACTAATGAAAAACTGTTTTTT	CASSLGTGGTNEKLFF
TRBV27	.	TRBJ1-2	many	TGTGCCAGCAGTACACATCGGTTTTATGGCTACACCTTC	CASSTHRFYGYTF
TRBV11-2	TRBD2	TRBJ2-5	.	TGTGCCAGCAGCTTGGGGGGGGGGTTTAATCAGCCCCAGGGTGGGGAGACCCAGTACTTC	CASSLGGGFNQPQGGETQYF
TRBV2	TRBD1	TRBJ1-1	.	TGTGCCAGCAGGGACCAGGGGACAGGGTTCACTGAAGCTTTCTTT	CASRDQGTGFTEAFF
TRBV7-9	.	TRBJ1-1	many	TGTGCCAGCAAGCAGGGGACGAACACTGAAGCTTTCTTT	CASKQGTNTEAFF
TRBV4-1	.	TRBJ1-1	many	TGCGCCAGCAGCCAGGGAGGGAGAAGCACTGAAGCTTTCTTT	CASSQGGRSTEAFF
TRBV15	TRBD1	TRBJ1-2	.	TGTGCCACCAGCAGAGCGACAGGGGAGGCTGGCTACACCTTC	CATSRATGEAGYTF
TRBV10-3	.	TRBJ1-1	.	TGTGCCATAGGGGGGTTGAACACTGAAGCTTTCTTT	CAIGGLNTEAFF
TRBV2	.	TRBJ2-5	.	TGTGCCAGCAAGCAGGGAATCAAAGAGACCCAGTACTTC	CASKQGIKETQYF
TRBV7-2	.	TRBJ1-1	many	TGTGCCAGCAGCTTAGCGGGGTGGGACACTGAAGCTTTCTTT	CASSLAGWDTEAFF
TRBV15	TRBD2	TRBJ2-2	.	TGTGCCACCAGCATGGTGGGGCGGGAGTCCGGGGAGCTGTTTTTT	CATSMVGRESGELFF
TRBV12-3/TRBV12-4	TRBD1	TRBJ1-1	few	TGTGCCAGCAGTAACCCAGGGGGCGAGGCTGAAGCTTTCTTT	CASSNPGGEAEAFF
TRBV11-2	.	TRBJ1-3	.	TGTGCCAGCAGCTTAGAGGGGGCGACTGGCTTAAACACCATATATTTT	CASSLEGATGLNTIYF
TRBV15	TRBD2	TRBJ2-3	many	TGTGCCACCAGCAGAGATACTAGCGGCCTCACAGATACGCAGTATTTT	CATSRDTSGLTDTQYF
TRBV29-1	.	TRBJ2-7	many	TGCAGCGTTGTTGGTTTTAAGGGTTCCTACGAGCAGTACTTC	CSVVGFKGSYEQYF
TRBV20-1	TRBD2	TRBJ2-5	.	TGCAGTGCCCGTGGTAGCGGGAGGGGTGAGACCCAGTACTTC	CSARGSGRGETQYF
TRBV2	TRBD1	TRBJ1-4	.	TGTGCCAGCAGTGTGACAGGGGGTGGAGAAAAACTGTTTTTT	CASSVTGGGEKLFF
TRBV20-1	TRBD2	TRBJ2-5	.	TGCAGTGCCAAACCCAGCGGGAGTGAGACCCAGTACTTC	CSAKPSGSETQYF
TRBV7-9	TRBD1	TRBJ2-6	.	TGTGCCAGCAGCTGGGGACAGGGTGGGGCTGGGGCCAACGTCCTGACTTTC	CASSWGQGGAGANVLTF
TRBV2	.	TRBJ1-2	many	TGTGCCAGCAGTCTGGACACAAATGGCTACACCTTC	CASSLDTNGYTF
TRBV5-1	.	TRBJ1-2	medium-sized	TGCGCCAGCAGCTTCACAGACCGAGCTAACTATGGCTACACCTTC	CASSFTDRANYGYTF
TRBV5-6	.	TRBJ1-2	many	TGTGCCAGCAGCTTGGGAACAGCTATCTATGGCTACACCTTC	CASSLGTAIYGYTF
TRBV7-2	.	TRBJ1-6	many	TGTGCCAGCAGCTTAGAAGGGGCAGGGGACTCACCCCTCCACTTT	CASSLEGAGDSPLHF
TRBV7-2	.	TRBJ1-2	many	TGTGCCAGCAGCTCCTACCCGGGAACGTATGGCTACACCTTC	CASSSYPGTYGYTF
TRBV7-9	.	TRBJ2-5	.	TGTGCCAGCAGCCCCGACGGGCACGGGGAAGAGACCCAGTACTTC	CASSPDGHGEETQYF
TRBV7-2	.	TRBJ1-3	.	TGTGCCAGCAGCTTAGTTGGTACAATGGGCGGAAACACCATATATTTT	CASSLVGTMGGNTIYF
TRBV7-2	.	TRBJ2-7	.	TGTGCCAGCAGCGGGGACTTCGAGCAGTACTTC	CASSGDFEQYF
TRBV24-1	TRBD1	TRBJ2-1	.	TGTGCCACCAGATCGACAGGGGCGGATGAGCAGTTCTTC	CATRSTGADEQFF
TRBV2	TRBD2	TRBJ2-5	.	TGTGCCAGCAGTGCGTGGCTAGCGGGAGTCCAAGAGACCCAGTACTTC	CASSAWLAGVQETQYF
TRBV25-1	TRBD1	TRBJ1-6	.	TGTGCCAGCAGTGCTCGGACCGGGACAGGGGGCGCATTGGATAATTCACCCCTCCACTTT	CASSARTGTGGALDNSPLHF